This TCR beta chain stems from a study of CD8 T cells in ankylosing spondylitis. Between the trimmed V and J ends, which lost 7 bases and 1 base, there was a span of 11 bases. This CDR3 is built from 14 residues. The germline CDR1 and CDR2 sequences are SGHTA and FQGNSA. One entry per CDR3 protein results from TCRdb running MiXCR on the 5' RACE reads. This sample has about 190,000 distinct CDR3 sequences; approximately 13% occur once, and the top ten carry 11%. This clonotype was observed many times. What was sequenced was blood, either unsorted or a sorted T cell fraction (not recorded which). This sequence was found in a female donor with ankylosing spondylitis or in good health (not recorded which). The V and J genes are TRBV7-2 and TRBJ2-1; D is undetermined. The CDR3 DNA reads as TGTGCCAGCACCAGTGGAAGTTCCTACAATGAGCAGTTCTTC. Protein sequence: CASTSGSSYNEQFF.